The 30 T cell receptor beta chains below come from one sample, sequenced in a study of blood T cell repertoires in COVID-19. Generated by immunoSEQ multiplex PCR, the TCRdb table keeps only in-frame clones and is missing some. This sample has tens of thousands of clones, with more than 85% found just once. Sample: peripheral blood. The receptors were gathered from a human donor with active COVID-19. The donor label of this sample is uncertain.

This clone was detected only once. The chain recombines TRBV9 with TRBJ1-2; D not certain. The CDR3 contains 14 residues. Germline loops: CDR1 SGDLS, CDR2 YYNGEE. V was shortened by 4 bases and J by 4 bases, with 14 bases between the two germline ends. CDR3 DNA: TGTGCCAGCAGCTCAACCTATTCACTCTATGGCTACACCTTC. This translates into CASSSTYSLYGYTF.

J is TRBJ2-7 and V is TRBV28; 7 bases fit TRBD2. V lost 6 bases, J lost 3 bases, and 11 bases stayed unmatched. This CDR3 spans 15 amino acids. From germline, CDR1 is MDHEN and CDR2 SYDVKM. CDR3 bases: TGTGCCAGCAGCCCCATTGGGAGGGCCTACTACGAGCAGTACTTC. Protein product: CASSPIGRAYYEQYF.

The chain uses TRBV5-3 and TRBJ1-1; maybe TRBD1 (5 bases). TRBV5-3 is treated as an ORF (open reading frame) with a function not yet certain. The CDR3 loop spans 14 amino acids. The V gene lost 2 bases and the J gene lost 0 bases, with 8 bases spanning the gap. The CDR3 sequence: CARSFRGMNTEAFF. For the CDR3, the DNA is TGTGCCAGAAGCTTTAGGGGAATGAACACTGAAGCTTTCTTT.

J is TRBJ2-7 and V is TRBV7-2; TRBD2 agrees at 7 bases. V lost 1 base, J lost 9 bases, and 6 bases stayed unmatched. Germline CDR1 SGHTA, CDR2 FQGNSA. The CDR3 has 13 amino acids. The CDR3 protein is CASSLGGSLRQYF. CDR3 bases: TGTGCCAGCAGCTTAGGCGGGAGTCTCCGGCAGTACTTC.

The rearrangement uses TRBV7-3 and TRBJ2-3, with 14 nucleotides matching TRBD2. V lost 5 bases, J lost 6 bases, and 4 bases stayed unmatched. The CDR3 runs to 15 residues. CDR1 is SGHTA, CDR2 FQGTGA, per germline. The CDR3: CASSPGLAGVDTQYF. The CDR3 DNA follows: TGTGCCAGCAGCCCGGGACTAGCGGGAGTGGATACGCAGTATTTT.

The V and J genes are TRBV4-3 and TRBJ2-7, with 8 bases lining up with TRBD1. This CDR3 is 15 amino acids long. Germline CDR1 is LGHNA and CDR2 is YSLEER. The ends lost 4 bases at V and 3 bases at J; junction bases unmatched: 8. DNA for the CDR3: TGCGCCAGCAGCCCGGCACAGGGGGTGAACTACGAGCAGTACTTC. This sequence encodes CASSPAQGVNYEQYF.

This chain links TRBV2 with TRBJ1-6; 10 bases line up with TRBD1. Germline loops: CDR1 SNHLY, CDR2 FYNNEI. The J segment lost 7 bases and the V segment lost 7 bases, leaving 1 base of the junction unmatched. CDR3 length: 13 residues. The CDR3 coding sequence is TGTGCCAGCATGGACAGGGGGAATTCACCCCTCCACTTT. Protein: CASMDRGNSPLHF. Variable domain in full (rest from reference TRBV2 and TRBJ1-6): EPEVTQTPSHQVTQMGQEVILRCVPISNHLYFYWYRQILGQKVEFLVSFYNNEISEKSEIFDDQFSVERPDGSNFTLKIRSTKLEDSAMYFCASMDRGNSPLHFGNGTRLTVT.

The chain joins TRBV19 to TRBJ2-5, with D tentatively TRBD1 (6 bases). CDR3 length equals 13 residues. CDR1 LNHDA and CDR2 SQIVND come from the germline V gene (reference sequence). With 1 base removed from V and 5 bases from J, the gap between germline ends came to 8 bases. In DNA form, the CDR3 reads TGTGCCAGTAGTATAGGAAGGGGGGAGACCCAGTACTTC. This translates into CASSIGRGETQYF.

The V call is TRBV29-1, the J call TRBJ2-6, with 7 bases fitting TRBD1. CDR3 length equals 14 residues. The germline V gene has CDR1 SQVTM and CDR2 ANQGSEA. Trimming removed 7 bases from V and 0 bases from J; junction bases left unmatched: 3. The CDR3 DNA sequence: TGCAGCGCGGGACAGAACTCTGGGGCCAACGTCCTGACTTTC. This translates into CSAGQNSGANVLTF.

In this sample, this clone turned up once. V is TRBV5-1 and J is TRBJ1-2; no definite D call. Germline CDR1 and CDR2: SGHRS and YFSETQ. The CDR3 runs to 13 residues. V lost 4 bases to trimming and J lost 5 bases, with 12 bases between them. Here the CDR3 DNA reads TGCGCCAGCAGCCTAGGACTCCTTTATGGCTACACCTTC. Translating it yields CASSLGLLYGYTF. Full variable domain (missing parts from reference TRBV5-1 and TRBJ1-2): KAGVTQTPRYLIKTRGQQVTLSCSPISGHRSVSWYQQTPGQGLQFLFEYFSETQRNKGNFPGRFSGRQFSNSRSEMNVSTLELGDSALYLCASSLGLLYGYTFGSGTRLTVV.

This chain connects TRBV2 to TRBJ2-2, with D maybe TRBD1 (5 bases). Germline V gives CDR1 SNHLY, CDR2 FYNNEI. Trimming removed 5 bases from V and 0 bases from J, with 7 bases in between. The length of the CDR3 is 14 residues. Written as DNA, the CDR3 is TGTGCCAGCAGTTCGACAGCGAACACCGGGGAGCTGTTTTTT. Residues: CASSSTANTGELFF.

The table lists this clone with a count of one. This rearrangement joins TRBV12-3 or TRBV12-4 to TRBJ2-5; D gene uncertain. Trimming shortened V by 7 bases and J by 5 bases, and 14 bases separated the two germline ends. CDR3 size: 13 residues. The DNA for the CDR3 is TGTGCCAGCACTCCCACAGAGAAGGAGACCCAGTACTTC. Encoded protein: CASTPTEKETQYF.

V gene TRBV2 combines with J gene TRBJ1-6, with D perhaps matching TRBD1 (5 bases). Per the germline V gene, CDR1 is SNHLY and CDR2 is FYNNEI. There are 16 residues in the CDR3. Trimming took off 7 bases at V and 10 bases at J, with 23 bases between the two ends. In nucleotides, the CDR3 is TGTGCCAGCACCAACCCGCAGGGAGGGGCGAGCTCACCCCTCCACTTT. This gives the protein CASTNPQGGASSPLHF.

The chain joins TRBV6-6 to TRBJ2-7, with 8 bases that match TRBD1. Germline CDR1 and CDR2: MNHNY and SVGAGI (reference sequence). Trimming cost V 8 bases and J 7 bases; bases outside gene matches: 16. CDR3 length: 15 residues. CDR3 DNA: TGTGCCAGCGTGATTTTTCCGGCAGGGGGCGCAGAGCAGTACTTC. This encodes CASVIFPAGGAEQYF.

This CDR3 is CASSYGDSGQPQHF. Written as DNA, the CDR3 is TGTGCCAGCAGTTATGGGGACTCGGGGCAGCCCCAGCATTTT. The chain links TRBV6-2 or TRBV6-3 to TRBJ1-5, with D maybe TRBD1 (5 bases). Germline V gives CDR1 MNHEY, CDR2 SVGEGT. Trimming took 3 bases from V and 7 from J, leaving 13 bases between them. The CDR3 loop spans 14 amino acids.

The rearrangement uses TRBV5-1 and TRBJ2-2; D possibly corresponds to TRBD2 (6 bases). CDR1 and CDR2 (germline): SGHRS, YFSETQ. The CDR3 sequence is 16 residues long. V was trimmed by 4 bases and J by 6 bases, leaving 19 bases between them. CDR3 coding DNA: TGCGCCAGCAGCCAGGAGGCGGGGAATACCCCCGGGGAGCTGTTTTTT. Translation: CASSQEAGNTPGELFF.

The chain couples TRBV4-3 to TRBJ2-7; D may be TRBD2 (5 bases). This CDR3 has 15 residues. Trimming took off 0 bases at V and 2 bases at J, with 11 bases between the two ends. CDR1 and CDR2 from the germline V gene are LGHNA and YSLEER. CDR3 nucleotides: TGCGCCAGCAGCCAAGATGGAGGCGGGCCCTACGAGCAGTACTTC. This gives the protein CASSQDGGGPYEQYF.

The rearrangement uses TRBV19 and TRBJ1-2; 7 bases are shared with TRBD1. V gave up 3 bases and J gave up 8 bases; unmatched junction bases: 6. The germline V gene encodes CDR1 LNHDA and CDR2 SQIVND (reference sequence). The CDR3 spans 13 residues. As DNA, the CDR3 is TGTGCCAGTAGTATCGCGACAGGGCGAGGCTACACCTTC. This translates into CASSIATGRGYTF.

The rearrangement joins TRBV11-2 to TRBJ1-2, with D maybe TRBD1 (5 bases). The CDR3 sequence is 13 residues long. Trimming took 6 bases from V and 2 from J, leaving 10 bases between them. Germline V gene data show CDR1 as SGHAT and CDR2 as FQNNGV. CDR3 nucleotide sequence: TGTGCCAGCAGTTCCGACAGAAACTATGGCTACACCTTC. This gives the protein CASSSDRNYGYTF. The whole variable domain, filled in from reference TRBV11-2 and TRBJ1-2, reads EAGVAQSPRYKIIEKRQSVAFWCNPISGHATLYWYQQILGQGPKLLIQFQNNGVVDDSQLPKDRFSAERLKGVDSTLKIQPAKLEDSAVYLCASSSDRNYGYTFGSGTRLTVV.

This clone appeared a single time. The V and J genes are TRBV10-3 and TRBJ2-1; 10 nucleotides align to TRBD1. The CDR3 has 14 amino acids. Germline V gene lookup returns CDR1 ENHRY and CDR2 SYGVKD. The V and J ends lost 4 bases and 7 bases, in that order; junction bases with no gene match: 4. CDR3 DNA sequence: TGTGCCATCAGTGCGACAGGGGGCTTGAATGAGCAGTTCTTC. Protein: CAISATGGLNEQFF.

This clone was found once. V is TRBV7-2 and J is TRBJ2-7; TRBD2 matches 8 bases. The CDR3 has 17 residues. J was trimmed by 7 bases and V by 1 base; bases with no gene match: 15. Germline CDR1 is SGHTA and CDR2 is FQGNSA. The CDR3 sequence: CASSLGRGGLDAREQYF. CDR3 nucleotide sequence: TGTGCCAGCAGCTTAGGGAGGGGGGGACTAGACGCTCGTGAGCAGTACTTC.

V and J are TRBV5-8 and TRBJ1-6, with TRBD1 matching 7 bases. Germline V gives CDR1 SGHTS, CDR2 YDEGEE. V was pared by 0 bases and J by 8 bases, with 8 bases of the junction left unmatched. This CDR3 has 16 amino acids. CDR3 sequence: CASSLEPTGAHSPLHF. CDR3 sequence (DNA): TGTGCCAGCAGCTTGGAGCCCACAGGGGCCCATTCACCCCTCCACTTT.

This clone has only a few counts. The CDR3 protein is CASSLQGAHTEAFF. CDR3 in DNA: TGTGCCAGCAGCTTACAGGGGGCGCACACTGAAGCTTTCTTT. The chain links TRBV11-2 to TRBJ1-1, with 8 bases identical to TRBD1. The CDR3 consists of 14 residues. CDR1 SGHAT and CDR2 FQNNGV come from the germline V gene. The junction had 2 bases not matched to a gene; V was cut back by 2 bases and J by 3 bases.

The chain recombines TRBV24-1 with TRBJ2-3, with 14 bases identical to TRBD2. The length of the CDR3 is 20 residues. Germline lookup yields CDR1 KGHDR and CDR2 SFDVKD. The V segment lost 5 bases and the J segment 4 bases; nucleotides outside the gene matches: 16. The CDR3 bases are TGTGCCACCAGTGCTCGACTAGCGGGGGGGGCGCACCCGCGGTCAGATACGCAGTATTTT. This gives the protein CATSARLAGGAHPRSDTQYF.

The V gene is TRBV24-1, the J gene TRBJ1-3, with TRBD1 matching 7 bases. The junction had 5 bases not matched to a gene; V was cut back by 3 bases and J by 4 bases. Germline values: CDR1 KGHDR, CDR2 SFDVKD. CDR3 length: 15 amino acids. The CDR3 DNA follows: TGTGCCACCAGTGATCCACGACAGGGCGGAAACACCATATATTTT. It specifies CATSDPRQGGNTIYF.

This clone was recorded only once. This chain joins TRBV5-1 and TRBJ2-5; 8 nucleotides line up with TRBD2. The CDR3 consists of 16 residues. Germline V gene sequence: CDR1 SGHRS, CDR2 YFSETQ. V lost 0 bases to trimming and J lost 5 bases; unmatched junction nucleotides: 9. Here the CDR3 DNA reads TGCGCCAGCAGCTTGGGTAGCGGGACCTTGAGGGAGACCCAGTACTTC. It specifies CASSLGSGTLRETQYF.

The chain couples TRBV4-2 to TRBJ2-3, with D possibly matching TRBD2 (5 bases). Germline V gene sequence: CDR1 LGHNA, CDR2 YNFKEQ. Trimming stripped 4 bases from V and 2 bases from J, with 13 bases between. The CDR3 length is 15 residues. CDR3 protein: CASSPRGSDTDTQYF. The CDR3 DNA reads as TGTGCCAGCAGCCCCCGGGGTAGCGACACAGATACGCAGTATTTT.

The chain has TRBV19 and TRBJ1-5, with 10 nucleotides matching TRBD1. Losses at the gene ends were 3 bases for V and 2 bases for J; bases not matched to a gene: 10. Per germline, CDR1 LNHDA and CDR2 SQIVND (reference sequence). The CDR3 extends over 18 amino acids. The CDR3 protein is CASSIGRQGAGGNQPQHF. In DNA, the CDR3 is TGTGCCAGTAGTATTGGGCGACAGGGGGCCGGCGGCAATCAGCCCCAGCATTTT.

The gene calls are TRBV29-1 and TRBJ1-2, with a tentative D call TRBD1 (6 bases). V gave up 7 bases and J gave up 2 bases, with 14 bases separating them. Germline CDR1 is SQVTM and CDR2 is ANQGSEA. The CDR3 extends over 13 amino acids. In DNA form, the CDR3 reads TGCAGCGACAGGGACACCATAAACTATGGCTACACCTTC. As protein: CSDRDTINYGYTF.

The chain uses TRBV7-3 and TRBJ1-6; 9 bases are a match to TRBD1. CDR3 size: 19 residues. V dropped 5 bases and J dropped 9; count of bases not matched to a gene: 20. The germline CDR1 and CDR2 sequences are SGHTA and FQGTGA. The CDR3 DNA reads as TGTGCCAGCAGCCGACCCGGGACAGGGAGTGTAGTCCTCGGTTCACCCCTCCACTTT. Protein product: CASSRPGTGSVVLGSPLHF.